A selection of T cell receptor beta chains follows, all from one sample in a study of blood T cell repertoires in COVID-19. Measured with immunoSEQ multiplex PCR; TCRdb has only the in-frame clones, and not every one. The sample records fewer than 200,000 clones, around 87% being singletons. Sequencing was done on a sample of peripheral blood. These receptors were taken from a man between 35 and 55 years old with active or convalescent COVID-19. The CDR3 runs from the conserved cysteine through the conserved F or W. Fields, in order: CDR3 DNA, CDR3 protein, D gene, clone size, CDR3 length, J gene, V gene. A D gene is named only where the DNA matches it firmly. Some rows mark clone size as missing; the rest say once, few, many or name a class of expanded clone.

CDR3 DNA: TGTGCCAGCCTGAAGGACACCTACACCGGGGAGCTGTTTTTT
CDR3 protein: CASLKDTYTGELFF
D gene: .
clone size: .
CDR3 length: 14
J gene: TRBJ2-2
V gene: TRBV2

CDR3 DNA: TGTGCCAGCAGCGCTACCGGGACAGGGGCTCCAGATACGCAGTATTTT
CDR3 protein: CASSATGTGAPDTQYF
D gene: TRBD1
clone size: .
CDR3 length: 16
J gene: TRBJ2-3
V gene: TRBV9

CDR3 DNA: TGTGCCAGCAGCTTAGGGCGGGGGGAGAAAGAGACCCAGTACTTC
CDR3 protein: CASSLGRGEKETQYF
D gene: TRBD2
clone size: .
CDR3 length: 15
J gene: TRBJ2-5
V gene: TRBV5-8

CDR3 DNA: TGTGCCAGCAGTTACTACAGGGGTCCCAACACCGGGGAGCTGTTTTTT
CDR3 protein: CASSYYRGPNTGELFF
D gene: TRBD1
clone size: .
CDR3 length: 16
J gene: TRBJ2-2
V gene: TRBV11-2

CDR3 DNA: TGTGCCAGCAGTTTATCGGGACAGCTGAACACTGAAGCTTTCTTT
CDR3 protein: CASSLSGQLNTEAFF
D gene: TRBD1
clone size: .
CDR3 length: 15
J gene: TRBJ1-1
V gene: TRBV27

CDR3 DNA: TGCGCCAGCAGCCAGGACACAGATACGCAGTATTTT
CDR3 protein: CASSQDTDTQYF
D gene: .
clone size: .
CDR3 length: 12
J gene: TRBJ2-3
V gene: TRBV5-1

CDR3 DNA: TGTGCCACCAGTGACCCCCGCAACCCTTTGCAGGAGACCCAGTACTTC
CDR3 protein: CATSDPRNPLQETQYF
D gene: .
clone size: .
CDR3 length: 16
J gene: TRBJ2-5
V gene: TRBV24-1

CDR3 DNA: TGTGCCAGCAGTGACAGCACGAATAGCAATCAGCCCCAGCATTTT
CDR3 protein: CASSDSTNSNQPQHF
D gene: .
clone size: .
CDR3 length: 15
J gene: TRBJ1-5
V gene: TRBV7-9

CDR3 DNA: TGTGCCAGCAGCCAGAGGGGGCCAAAACCGGGTGGCAATCAGCCCCAGCATTTT
CDR3 protein: CASSQRGPKPGGNQPQHF
D gene: TRBD1
clone size: .
CDR3 length: 18
J gene: TRBJ1-5
V gene: TRBV4-2

CDR3 DNA: TGTGCCAGCAGCTTAGGGACAGGGGGCGGCGGGGGTAGCAATCAGCCCCAGCATTTT
CDR3 protein: CASSLGTGGGGGSNQPQHF
D gene: TRBD1
clone size: .
CDR3 length: 19
J gene: TRBJ1-5
V gene: TRBV7-2

CDR3 DNA: TGTGCCTGGAGGGTGCGGGACAGGGGATCTGGTGAGCAGTTCTTC
CDR3 protein: CAWRVRDRGSGEQFF
D gene: TRBD1
clone size: .
CDR3 length: 15
J gene: TRBJ2-1
V gene: TRBV30

CDR3 DNA: TGTGCCAGCAGCGTCGGGACAACGAACACCGGGGAGCTGTTTTTT
CDR3 protein: CASSVGTTNTGELFF
D gene: .
clone size: .
CDR3 length: 15
J gene: TRBJ2-2
V gene: TRBV9

CDR3 DNA: TGTGCCAGCAGCAGACGCCTCGGGACTAGGGACAATGAGCAGTTCTTC
CDR3 protein: CASSRRLGTRDNEQFF
D gene: TRBD2
clone size: few
CDR3 length: 16
J gene: TRBJ2-1
V gene: TRBV5-6

CDR3 DNA: TGTGCCAGCAGTTTGGGGCTCTACGAGCAGTACTTC
CDR3 protein: CASSLGLYEQYF
D gene: .
clone size: .
CDR3 length: 12
J gene: TRBJ2-7
V gene: TRBV28

CDR3 DNA: TGCGCCAGCAGGCAGGTTGAGAACACTGAAGCTTTCTTT
CDR3 protein: CASRQVENTEAFF
D gene: .
clone size: .
CDR3 length: 13
J gene: TRBJ1-1
V gene: TRBV4-1

CDR3 DNA: TGTGCCAGCAGCTTCGGACTCCTCGGGACCCAGTACTTC
CDR3 protein: CASSFGLLGTQYF
D gene: .
clone size: .
CDR3 length: 13
J gene: TRBJ2-5
V gene: TRBV7-2

CDR3 DNA: TGCAGTGCTAGTAGCGAGACCCAGTACTTC
CDR3 protein: CSASSETQYF
D gene: .
clone size: .
CDR3 length: 10
J gene: TRBJ2-5
V gene: TRBV20-1

CDR3 DNA: TGTGCCAGCAGTTACTCAGGGGTTGGTGGCTACACCTTC
CDR3 protein: CASSYSGVGGYTF
D gene: .
clone size: .
CDR3 length: 13
J gene: TRBJ1-2
V gene: TRBV6-5

CDR3 DNA: TGCAGCGTTGATTCGGGGGATTATGGCTACACCTTC
CDR3 protein: CSVDSGDYGYTF
D gene: .
clone size: .
CDR3 length: 12
J gene: TRBJ1-2
V gene: TRBV29-1

CDR3 DNA: TGCGCCAGCAGCTTGGTCGGCAGGGCCGATCAGCCCCAGCATTTT
CDR3 protein: CASSLVGRADQPQHF
D gene: .
clone size: .
CDR3 length: 15
J gene: TRBJ1-5
V gene: TRBV5-1

CDR3 DNA: TGTGCCAGCAGTCAGGGTTTTGAAGCTTTCTTT
CDR3 protein: CASSQGFEAFF
D gene: .
clone size: .
CDR3 length: 11
J gene: TRBJ1-1
V gene: TRBV6-5

CDR3 DNA: TGTGCCAGCAGCCATGAACCTGCGGCGGGTAACACTGAAGCTTTCTTT
CDR3 protein: CASSHEPAAGNTEAFF
D gene: .
clone size: once
CDR3 length: 16
J gene: TRBJ1-1
V gene: TRBV3-1/TRBV3-2

CDR3 DNA: TGTGCCAGCAGCTTGACAGGGAGCGCCTACGAGCAGTACTTC
CDR3 protein: CASSLTGSAYEQYF
D gene: TRBD1
clone size: .
CDR3 length: 14
J gene: TRBJ2-7
V gene: TRBV7-8

CDR3 DNA: TGCGCCAGCAGCTTGGGTGTCCAGGGGGAGGATACGCAGTATTTT
CDR3 protein: CASSLGVQGEDTQYF
D gene: TRBD1
clone size: .
CDR3 length: 15
J gene: TRBJ2-3
V gene: TRBV5-1

CDR3 DNA: TGTGCAAGTCGCTTAGCGCTTGAGGGAAACAATCAGCCCCAGCATTTT
CDR3 protein: CASRLALEGNNQPQHF
D gene: .
clone size: once
CDR3 length: 16
J gene: TRBJ1-5
V gene: TRBV12-2

CDR3 DNA: TGTGCCAGCAGCTTAGCCATTAGCCAATGGCGGGACTTTAATTCACCCCTCCACTTT
CDR3 protein: CASSLAISQWRDFNSPLHF
D gene: .
clone size: once
CDR3 length: 19
J gene: TRBJ1-6
V gene: TRBV11-2

CDR3 DNA: TGCGCCAGCAGCCACACACAGAACACTGAAGCTTTCTTT
CDR3 protein: CASSHTQNTEAFF
D gene: .
clone size: .
CDR3 length: 13
J gene: TRBJ1-1
V gene: TRBV4-3

CDR3 DNA: TGTGCCAGCAGTCCCACTAGGAACCCGGGTCCTCTTCTTTCCCAGCATTTT
CDR3 protein: CASSPTRNPGPLLSQHF
D gene: .
clone size: .
CDR3 length: 17
J gene: TRBJ1-5
V gene: TRBV28

CDR3 DNA: TGTGCCAGCAGCGTAGCGGTGACAGGGGGGTTCACTGAAGCTTTCTTT
CDR3 protein: CASSVAVTGGFTEAFF
D gene: TRBD1
clone size: .
CDR3 length: 16
J gene: TRBJ1-1
V gene: TRBV9

CDR3 DNA: TGCGCCAGCAGCTTGACAGGGGGAGGGACTGAAGCTTTCTTT
CDR3 protein: CASSLTGGGTEAFF
D gene: TRBD1
clone size: .
CDR3 length: 14
J gene: TRBJ1-1
V gene: TRBV5-1

CDR3 DNA: TGTGCCAGCACCGGAGGGGCCAGGGCCTATGGCTACACCTTC
CDR3 protein: CASTGGARAYGYTF
D gene: .
clone size: .
CDR3 length: 14
J gene: TRBJ1-2
V gene: TRBV2

CDR3 DNA: TGTGCCAGCAGCTTAGAGGACAGGGCGCGAGAGACCCAGTACTTC
CDR3 protein: CASSLEDRARETQYF
D gene: TRBD1
clone size: .
CDR3 length: 15
J gene: TRBJ2-5
V gene: TRBV7-6

CDR3 DNA: TGTGCCAGCAGCCAGGGACTAGCGGTATATTACAATGAGCAGTTCTTC
CDR3 protein: CASSQGLAVYYNEQFF
D gene: TRBD2
clone size: .
CDR3 length: 16
J gene: TRBJ2-1
V gene: TRBV7-9

CDR3 DNA: TGTGCCAGCAGTTCTAGCGGGGGAGCCTACAATGAGCAGTTCTTC
CDR3 protein: CASSSSGGAYNEQFF
D gene: TRBD2
clone size: .
CDR3 length: 15
J gene: TRBJ2-1
V gene: TRBV2

CDR3 DNA: TGTGCCAGCAGCCCCTCTATCGAGGGCACTGAAGCTTTCTTT
CDR3 protein: CASSPSIEGTEAFF
D gene: .
clone size: .
CDR3 length: 14
J gene: TRBJ1-1
V gene: TRBV11-3